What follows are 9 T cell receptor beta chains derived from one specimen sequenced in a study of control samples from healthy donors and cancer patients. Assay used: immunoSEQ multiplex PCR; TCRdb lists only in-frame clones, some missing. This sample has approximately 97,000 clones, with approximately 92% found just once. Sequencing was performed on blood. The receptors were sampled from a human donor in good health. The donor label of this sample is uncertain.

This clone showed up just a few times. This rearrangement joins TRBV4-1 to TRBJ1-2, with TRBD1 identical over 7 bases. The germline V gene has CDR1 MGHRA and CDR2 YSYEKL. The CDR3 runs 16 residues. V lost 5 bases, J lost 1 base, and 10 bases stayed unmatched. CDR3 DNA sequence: TGCGCCAGCAGCGGATGGACAGGCCTTATTAACTATGGCTACACCTTC. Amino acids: CASSGWTGLINYGYTF.

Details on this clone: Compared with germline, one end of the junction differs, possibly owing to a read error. The CDR3 loop reads CASNYIGANTEAFF. CDR3 nucleotides: TGTGCCAGCAATTACATAGGGGCGAACACTGAAGCTTTCTTT. V usage is TRBV6-5 and J usage is TRBJ1-1, with D tentatively TRBD1 (5 bases). Germline V CDR1 and CDR2: MNHEY, SVGAGI. There are 14 residues in the CDR3.

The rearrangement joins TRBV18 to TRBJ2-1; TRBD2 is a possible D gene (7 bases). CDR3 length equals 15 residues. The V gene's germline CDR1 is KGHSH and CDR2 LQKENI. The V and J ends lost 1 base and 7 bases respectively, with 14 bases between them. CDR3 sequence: CASSPLGLGGNEQFF. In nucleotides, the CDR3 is TGTGCCAGCTCACCACTAGGACTAGGGGGGAATGAGCAGTTCTTC.

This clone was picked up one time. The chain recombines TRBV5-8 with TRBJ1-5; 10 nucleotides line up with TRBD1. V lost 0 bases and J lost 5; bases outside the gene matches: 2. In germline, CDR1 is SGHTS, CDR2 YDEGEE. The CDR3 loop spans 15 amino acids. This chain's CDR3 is CASSLEGQGHQPQHF. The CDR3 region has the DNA TGTGCCAGCAGCTTGGAGGGACAGGGGCATCAGCCCCAGCATTTT. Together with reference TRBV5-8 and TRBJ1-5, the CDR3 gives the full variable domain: EAGVTQSPTHLIKTRGQQATLRCSPISGHTSVYWYQQALGLGLQFLLWYDEGEERNRGNFPPRFSGRQFPNYSSELNVNALELEDSALYLCASSLEGQGHQPQHFGDGTRLSIL.

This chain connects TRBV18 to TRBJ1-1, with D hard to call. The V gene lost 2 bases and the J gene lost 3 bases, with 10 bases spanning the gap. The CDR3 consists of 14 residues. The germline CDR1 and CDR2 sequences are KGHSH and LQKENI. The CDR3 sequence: CASSPKVEYTEAFF. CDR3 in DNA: TGTGCCAGCTCACCAAAGGTAGAGTACACTGAAGCTTTCTTT.

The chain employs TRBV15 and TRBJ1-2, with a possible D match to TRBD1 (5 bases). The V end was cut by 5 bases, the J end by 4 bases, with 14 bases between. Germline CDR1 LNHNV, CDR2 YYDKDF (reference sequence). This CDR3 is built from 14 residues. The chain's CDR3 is CATSPQGGVYGYTF. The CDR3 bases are TGTGCCACCAGCCCTCAGGGAGGAGTCTATGGCTACACCTTC.

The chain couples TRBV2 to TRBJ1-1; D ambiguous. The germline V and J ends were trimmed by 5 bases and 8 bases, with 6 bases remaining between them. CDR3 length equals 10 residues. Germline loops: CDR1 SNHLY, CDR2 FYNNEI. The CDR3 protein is CASSRREAFF. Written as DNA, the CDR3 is TGTGCCAGCAGTAGAAGAGAAGCTTTCTTT.

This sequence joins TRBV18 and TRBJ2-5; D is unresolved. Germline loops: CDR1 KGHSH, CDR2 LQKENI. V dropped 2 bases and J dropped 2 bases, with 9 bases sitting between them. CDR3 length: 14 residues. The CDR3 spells CASSPKRLQETQYF. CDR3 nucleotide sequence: TGTGCCAGCTCACCAAAGAGGCTGCAAGAGACCCAGTACTTC.

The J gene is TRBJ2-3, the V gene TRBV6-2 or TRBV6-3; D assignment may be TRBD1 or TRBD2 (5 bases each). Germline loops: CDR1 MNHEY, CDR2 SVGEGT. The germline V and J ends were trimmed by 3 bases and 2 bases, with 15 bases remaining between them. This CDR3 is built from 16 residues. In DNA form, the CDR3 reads TGTGCCAGCAGTTATCGCCGGGGCGTATCCACAGATACGCAGTATTTT. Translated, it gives CASSYRRGVSTDTQYF.